Reported below is one T cell receptor (beta chain). The antigen remains unidentified. The data stem from a study of T cell repertoires in cytomegalovirus infection. Study-level information: It can be stated that public TCR beta signatures indicated CMV infection as well as a matching HLA type.

TCRdb reprocessed the reads via MiXCR and lists one record per CDR3 protein. The sample shows about 240,000 distinct CDR3 sequences, approximately 13% of them seen only once. Trimming stripped 8 bases from V and 1 base from J, with 14 bases between. CDR3 length: 14 amino acids. The germline V gene has CDR1 ENHRY and CDR2 SYGVKD. Study conclusions and caveats: Across the ex vivo response, the dominant clonotypes were HLA-C-restricted CMV-specific TCR beta clonotypes. Cumulative frequency of public TCR beta families picked out carriers of CMV plus the relevant HLA.

Sequences were obtained from PBMCs. The receptor was derived from a human donor in good health (CMV status not recorded). Some clones in this sample may be carry-over from other donors' samples. This chain links TRBV10-3 with TRBJ2-5; perhaps TRBD1 as D (8 bases). Here the CDR3 reads CAISDREGQETQYF. Here the CDR3 DNA reads TGTGCCATCTCGGACAGGGAGGGCCAAGAGACCCAGTACTTC.